This record covers a single T cell receptor (beta chain). The data were produced by immunoSEQ multiplex PCR, yet TCRdb's version contains in-frame clones alone and is incomplete. The top ten clones hold 0.87% of a sample with a few hundred thousand clones, approximately 86% of them seen once. One Seattle source followed patients from active infection through their disease course. The J segment lost 3 bases and the V segment lost 5 bases, leaving 7 bases of the junction unmatched. CDR1 KGHSH and CDR2 LQKENI come from the germline V gene. CDR3 size: 14 residues. The data are from a study of blood T cell repertoires in COVID-19.

V gene TRBV18 combines with J gene TRBJ2-7, with 7 bases matching TRBD2. The TCR originated in a human donor with COVID-19, enrolled during active disease. The donor label of this sample is uncertain. The sequenced material came from peripheral blood. CDR3 nucleotides: TGTGCCAGCTCAGGACTAGGAGAGGGCTACGAGCAGTACTTC. The encoded protein is CASSGLGEGYEQYF.